Below, 27 T cell receptor beta chains from the same sample are listed, as sequenced in a study of cytomegalovirus exposure and HLA in healthy donors. Researchers ran the PCR with 60 Vbeta and 13 Jbeta primers. The method was immunoSEQ multiplex PCR; TCRdb's version includes in-frame clones alone and lacks a portion of them. The sample consists of about 240,000 clones, 85% of them appearing once. The sample taken for sequencing was PBMCs. The receptors were gathered from a girl aged 2-9 years in good health and CMV-seronegative.

Only a few counts were recorded for this clone. V usage is TRBV30 and J usage is TRBJ1-1, with D hard to call. The ends were cut back, 3 bases at V and 5 bases at J, with 13 bases in the middle. The CDR3 covers 13 residues. Looked up from germline, CDR1 is GTSNPN and CDR2 is SVGIG (reference sequence). The CDR3 nucleotides read TGTGCCTGGAGCAGAGACGGCGGGACTGAAGCTTTCTTT. Protein: CAWSRDGGTEAFF.

CDR3 nucleotide sequence: TGCGCCAGCAGCCAAGAGGCTAGCGCCGGCACCGGGGAGCTGTTTTTT. Its translation is CASSQEASAGTGELFF. The chain is built from TRBV4-1 and TRBJ2-2, with D possibly matching TRBD2 (6 bases). The V end was cut by 0 bases, the J end by 4 bases, with 12 bases between. CDR1 and CDR2 (germline): MGHRA, YSYEKL. The CDR3 runs 16 residues.

This chain joins TRBV6-5 and TRBJ1-3; perhaps TRBD1 as D (5 bases). This CDR3 spans 16 amino acids. Germline CDR1 and CDR2: MNHEY and SVGAGI. The ends were cut back, 4 bases at V and 4 bases at J, with 17 bases in the middle. The chain's CDR3 is CASSSRPGVGGNTIYF. In nucleotides, the CDR3 is TGTGCCAGCAGTTCACGCCCGGGGGTGGGCGGAAACACCATATATTTT.

V usage is TRBV6-5 and J usage is TRBJ1-5; 8 positions agree with TRBD1. This CDR3 comprises 14 residues. With V trimmed by 6 bases and J by 6 bases, 7 bases remained unmatched. Germline loops: CDR1 MNHEY, CDR2 SVGAGI. The CDR3 DNA follows: TGTGCCAGCAGCCAGGGGGCGTGGAGTCAGCCCCAGCATTTT. Translation gives CASSQGAWSQPQHF.

The rearrangement joins TRBV6-1 to TRBJ2-3, with 10 bases identical to TRBD1. With V trimmed by 4 bases and J by 4 bases, 8 bases remained unmatched. The CDR3 has 16 amino acids. The V gene's germline CDR1 is MNHNS and CDR2 SASEGT. The DNA of the CDR3 is TGTGCCAGCAGTGGCCCGGGACAGGGGTTTCCAGATACGCAGTATTTT. Encoded protein: CASSGPGQGFPDTQYF.

The V and J genes are TRBV27 and TRBJ2-1; 7 nucleotides agree with TRBD2. The germline V gene encodes CDR1 MNHEY and CDR2 SMNVEV (reference sequence). The V gene end was trimmed by 5 bases and the J gene end by 4 bases; junction bases not matched to a gene: 2. CDR3 size: 13 residues. CDR3 coding DNA: TGTGCCAGCAGTGGGGGAGGGTACAATGAGCAGTTCTTC. Its translation is CASSGGGYNEQFF.

V gene TRBV19 combines with J gene TRBJ2-5; TRBD2 might be the D (6 bases). The germline V and J ends were trimmed by 4 bases and 2 bases, with 8 bases remaining between them. Germline V gene sequence: CDR1 LNHDA, CDR2 SQIVND (reference sequence). The CDR3 is made up of 13 amino acids. CDR3 loop: CASSRGTQETQYF. The CDR3 DNA reads as TGTGCCAGTAGTAGGGGGACTCAAGAGACCCAGTACTTC.

The chain has TRBV13 and TRBJ2-3; TRBD2 matches at 8 bases. The CDR3 is 14 residues long. Germline V lookup: CDR1 PRHDT, CDR2 FYEKMQ (reference sequence). Trimming took 3 bases from V and 3 from J; bases not matched to a gene: 2. The CDR3, as DNA: TGTGCCAGCAGCTTTAGCGGGACTACAGATACGCAGTATTTT. This sequence encodes CASSFSGTTDTQYF.

This rearrangement joins TRBV6-5 to TRBJ2-1; perhaps TRBD2 as D (5 bases). V lost 6 bases and J 4 bases, leaving 10 bases between the germline ends. CDR1 and CDR2 from the germline V gene are MNHEY and SVGAGI. CDR3 length: 13 residues. The DNA of the CDR3 is TGTGCCAGCAGGAGGGCCCAATACAATGAGCAGTTCTTC. Residues: CASRRAQYNEQFF.

The rearrangement joins TRBV10-2 to TRBJ2-1; 8 nucleotides match TRBD2. CDR3 length equals 15 residues. The trim removed 2 bases at V and 3 bases at J, leaving 3 bases unmatched. CDR1 is WSHSY, CDR2 SAAADI, per germline. CDR3 loop: CASSEDREGYNEQFF. DNA of the CDR3: TGCGCCAGCAGTGAGGACCGGGAGGGCTACAATGAGCAGTTCTTC.

The J gene is TRBJ2-7, the V gene TRBV5-1; perhaps TRBD1 as D (6 bases). Trimming took 4 bases from V and 3 from J, leaving 20 bases between them. CDR3 length: 16 amino acids. CDR1 SGHRS and CDR2 YFSETQ come from the germline V gene. The CDR3 spells CASSGTSGHTYYEQYF. In DNA form, the CDR3 reads TGCGCCAGCAGCGGGACATCGGGGCATACTTACTACGAGCAGTACTTC.

The rearrangement uses TRBV5-4 and TRBJ2-5, with D possibly being TRBD2 (7 bases). The CDR3 loop spans 15 amino acids. Deletions cut 1 base from V and 5 bases from J, with 15 bases between. Germline assignment: CDR1 SGHNT and CDR2 YYREEE (reference sequence). The CDR3: CASSLNGGPGETQYF. Here the CDR3 DNA reads TGTGCCAGCAGCTTGAACGGGGGGCCAGGGGAGACCCAGTACTTC. Combining the CDR3 with reference TRBV5-4 and TRBJ2-5 gives the whole variable domain ETGVTQSPTHLIKTRGQQVTLRCSSQSGHNTVSWYQQALGQGPQFIFQYYREEENGRGNFPPRFSGLQFPNYSSELNVNALELDDSALYLCASSLNGGPGETQYFGPGTRLLVL.

The rearrangement links TRBV6-1 to TRBJ1-5, with 8 bases matching TRBD1. The V segment lost 4 bases and the J segment 5 bases; nucleotides outside the gene matches: 4. The CDR3 totals 14 residues. Germline values: CDR1 MNHNS, CDR2 SASEGT. This CDR3 is CASSGQGIYQPQHF. The CDR3 DNA is TGTGCCAGCAGTGGACAGGGGATCTATCAGCCCCAGCATTTT.

The chain carries TRBV4-2 and TRBJ2-3; 9 bases fit TRBD2. The J segment lost 3 bases and the V segment lost 0 bases, leaving 7 bases of the junction unmatched. The CDR3 is 17 residues long. Germline V gives CDR1 LGHNA, CDR2 YNFKEQ. The CDR3 sequence is CASSQDSLAGVTDTQYF. The CDR3 coding sequence is TGTGCCAGCAGCCAAGACTCCTTAGCGGGAGTAACAGATACGCAGTATTTT.

The chain combines TRBV15 with TRBJ2-1; the D gene is possibly TRBD2 (5 bases). CDR3 size: 15 residues. Trimming shortened V by 6 bases and J by 3 bases, and 15 bases separated the two germline ends. Per germline, CDR1 LNHNV and CDR2 YYDKDF (reference sequence). Here the CDR3 reads CATRPTSRRYNEQFF. CDR3 coding DNA: TGTGCCACCAGGCCCACTAGTCGACGCTACAATGAGCAGTTCTTC.

This chain links TRBV5-1 with TRBJ2-7; D may be TRBD2 (5 bases). This CDR3 region has 16 residues. Germline CDR1 and CDR2: SGHRS and YFSETQ. Trimming stripped 0 bases from V and 1 base from J, with 14 bases between. The CDR3 sequence is CASSLAAGGLSYEQYF. CDR3 in DNA: TGCGCCAGCAGCTTGGCCGCCGGAGGCCTTTCCTACGAGCAGTACTTC.

DNA of the CDR3: TGTGCCAGCAGTTACTTTAGCGGGGGGGACGAAGATACGCAGTATTTT. It translates to CASSYFSGGDEDTQYF. The J gene is TRBJ2-3, the V gene TRBV6-5, with TRBD2 matching 11 bases. After removal of 1 base from V and 5 bases from J, the junction contained 5 bases not matched to a gene. The CDR3 length is 16 residues. Germline CDR1 is MNHEY and CDR2 is SVGAGI.

The chain uses TRBV29-1 and TRBJ2-7; the D gene is possibly TRBD1 (7 bases). CDR1 is SQVTM and CDR2 is ANQGSEA in the germline V gene. Between the trimmed V and J ends, which lost 2 bases and 3 bases, there was a span of 14 bases. The CDR3 contains 14 residues. The CDR3, as DNA: TGCAGCGTTGAAAGGCGGCAGGGGGGCTACGAGCAGTACTTC. It is translated as CSVERRQGGYEQYF.

This chain uses TRBV18 with TRBJ1-3; 9 bases fit TRBD1. Per the germline V gene, CDR1 is KGHSH and CDR2 is LQKENI. J lost 0 bases, V lost 4 bases, and 7 bases had no gene match. This CDR3 has 17 residues. The CDR3 region is CASSLTGGSSSGNTIYF. The DNA for the CDR3 is TGTGCCAGCTCACTAACAGGGGGCTCCAGCTCTGGAAACACCATATATTTT. The full variable domain, completed using reference TRBV18 and TRBJ1-3, is NAGVMQNPRHLVRRRGQEARLRCSPMKGHSHVYWYRQLPEEGLKFMVYLQKENIIDESGMPKERFSAEFPKEGPSILRIQQVVRGDSAAYFCASSLTGGSSSGNTIYFGEGSWLTVV.

This clone was picked up one time. CDR3 bases: TGCGCCAGCTCCGGGACATCTAACTATGGCTACACCTTC. Translation gives CASSGTSNYGYTF. J is TRBJ1-2 and V is TRBV10-1, with D tentatively TRBD1 (6 bases). The CDR3 has 13 residues. V was cut by 8 bases and J by 0 bases, with 10 bases left in between. Germline V CDR1 and CDR2: WNHNN, SYGVQD (reference sequence).

On this clone itself: One end of the junction does not line up with germline, which may come from a read error. This chain uses TRBV7-9 with TRBJ2-7; 14 nucleotides line up with TRBD2. Germline loops: CDR1 SEHNR, CDR2 FQNEAQ (reference sequence). The CDR3 length is 17 residues. The CDR3 bases are TGTTCCAGCAGCCCCTACCCCGGGACTAGCGGGGGCTACGAGCAGTACTTC. Protein product: CSSSPYPGTSGGYEQYF.

The chain couples TRBV10-2 to TRBJ2-5; 13 bases align to TRBD2. V was pared by 7 bases and J by 3 bases, with 8 bases of the junction left unmatched. There are 16 residues in the CDR3. Germline CDR1 is WSHSY and CDR2 is SAAADI. Written as DNA, the CDR3 is TGCGCCAGCAACCTAGGACTAGCGGGAGTAAAAGAGACCCAGTACTTC. The encoded protein is CASNLGLAGVKETQYF.

The chain carries TRBV7-2 and TRBJ2-1, with 11 bases aligning to TRBD2. This CDR3 comprises 14 residues. Germline V gives CDR1 SGHTA, CDR2 FQGNSA. V lost 6 bases to trimming and J lost 7 bases; unmatched junction nucleotides: 5. The CDR3 sequence is CASRIAGGINEQFF. CDR3 nucleotides: TGTGCCAGCAGGATAGCGGGGGGGATAAATGAGCAGTTCTTC.

This clone has more than one count but fewer than ten. The V and J genes are TRBV5-1 and TRBJ2-1, with 10 bases fitting TRBD2. Trimming at V came to 5 bases and at J to 6 bases, leaving 2 bases not matched to a gene. CDR3 length equals 13 residues. Germline assignment: CDR1 SGHRS and CDR2 YFSETQ. CDR3 in amino acids: CASRWTSGNEQFF. CDR3 DNA: TGCGCCAGCAGGTGGACTAGCGGCAATGAGCAGTTCTTC.

The J gene is TRBJ1-4, the V gene TRBV5-1, with TRBD1 matching over 8 bases. V trimming: 2 bases; J trimming: 8 bases; junction bases outside the gene matches: 8. The CDR3 is made up of 15 amino acids. Germline CDR1 is SGHRS and CDR2 is YFSETQ. The CDR3 bases are TGCGCCAGCAGCTTTTCCGGGACAGGCGGAGAAAAACTGTTTTTT. Translation: CASSFSGTGGEKLFF.

This chain links TRBV1 with TRBJ1-4; TRBD1, the table's D call, was not compared with the DNA. TRBV1 is flagged as a pseudogene. CDR3 length equals 16 residues. In DNA, the CDR3 is TGCACCAGCAGCCAATTGAACAGGGGGCGATGGGAAAAACTGTTTTTT. This translates into CTSSQLNRGRWEKLFF.

The chain couples TRBV19 to TRBJ2-3; maybe TRBD2 (6 bases). There are 16 residues in the CDR3. Germline CDR1 and CDR2: LNHDA and SQIVND (reference sequence). Trimming stripped 5 bases from V and 4 bases from J, with 19 bases between. The CDR3 region has the DNA TGTGCCAGTAGTGGGACGCCGGGACTTCCCCCAGATACGCAGTATTTT. Translation: CASSGTPGLPPDTQYF.